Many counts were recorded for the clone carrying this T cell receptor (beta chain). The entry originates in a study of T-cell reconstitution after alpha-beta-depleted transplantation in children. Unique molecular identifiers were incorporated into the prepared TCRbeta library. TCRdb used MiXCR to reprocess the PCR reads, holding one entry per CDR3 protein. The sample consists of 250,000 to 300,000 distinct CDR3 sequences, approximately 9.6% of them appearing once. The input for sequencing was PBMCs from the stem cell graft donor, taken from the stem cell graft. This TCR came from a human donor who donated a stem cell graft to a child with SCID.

CDR3 DNA sequence: TGCGCCAGCAGCCAGGGACAGGGAGGCACTGAAGCTTTCTTT. Its protein product is CASSQGQGGTEAFF. The genes are TRBV5-1 and TRBJ1-1; the match to TRBD1 covers 9 bases. This CDR3 region has 14 residues. The V and J ends lost 4 bases and 4 bases, in that order; junction bases with no gene match: 5. CDR1 is SGHRS and CDR2 is YFSETQ in the germline V gene.